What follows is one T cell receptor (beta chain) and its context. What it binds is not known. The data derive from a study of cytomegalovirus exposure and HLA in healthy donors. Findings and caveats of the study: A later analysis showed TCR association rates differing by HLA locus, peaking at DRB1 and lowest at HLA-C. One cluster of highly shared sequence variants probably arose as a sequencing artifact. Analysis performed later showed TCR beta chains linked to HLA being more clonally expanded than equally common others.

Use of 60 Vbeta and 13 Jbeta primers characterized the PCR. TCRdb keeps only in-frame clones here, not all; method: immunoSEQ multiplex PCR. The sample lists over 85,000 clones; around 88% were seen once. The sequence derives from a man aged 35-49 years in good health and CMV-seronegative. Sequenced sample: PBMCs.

The CDR3 loop reads CAISGQGDTEAFF. DNA of the CDR3: TGTGCCATCAGTGGACAGGGAGACACTGAAGCTTTCTTT. The chain uses TRBV10-3 and TRBJ1-1, with 7 bases lining up with TRBD1. Germline CDR1 and CDR2: ENHRY and SYGVKD. This CDR3 region has 13 residues. V trimming: 4 bases; J trimming: 3 bases; junction bases outside the gene matches: 2.